This TCR beta chain was recovered during a study of CD8 T cells in ankylosing spondylitis (dated by TCRdb to between 2016 and 2019). For context, the study as a whole: The study set out to find disease-linked TCR variants by profiling T cell receptor beta repertoires in ankylosing spondylitis patients and healthy donors. Peripheral blood was sampled, and synovial fluid was also collected from ankylosing spondylitis patients. The full study cohort was made up of about 25 ankylosing spondylitis patients and over 90 healthy donors.

The sample was run on an Illumina HiSeq 2500. TCR beta libraries were prepared by quantitative 5'-RACE with molecular barcodes. The study's own analysis went as follows. A new computational method, built on a probabilistic model of VDJ rearrangement, was used to identify disease-linked TCR variants. TCRdb redid the processing of the public reads, applying fastp at Q25 and MiXCR, and retained in-frame beta chains. Rows are unified per CDR3 protein, each entry keeping the most common DNA and genes. TCRdb's processing, not the study's, gives the V and J calls here. The sample table contains around 140,000 distinct CDR3 sequences; only one count was recorded for roughly 17% of them. Of the sample, approximately 33% is held by the ten largest clones. Results the study describes overall, beyond this receptor: A TCR beta motif of eight highly homologous amino acid variants appeared characteristic of blood from ankylosing spondylitis patients. According to the report, matched synovial fluid samples from ankylosing spondylitis patients were significantly enriched for the disease-linked clones. Some TCR beta motif variants had previously been reported in synovial fluid and blood of reactive arthritis patients, which suggested common disease-initiation mechanisms. A CD8+ phenotype was shown by the disease-linked clones, which were found at relatively low frequencies in peripheral blood.

The germline V gene supplies CDR1 MNHEY and CDR2 SVGEGT. Spanning cysteine to phenylalanine, the CDR3 consists of 15 amino acids. Just CDR3 DNA is preserved here, 45 bases in frame from base 1. Germline trimming amounts to 2 bases on V and 7 bases on J, with 3 as the count of junction bases outside the gene matches. This clonotype has just a few counts. Its cognate antigen has yet to be identified. Per-base qualities were not stored, and no clone one base away is much larger. This TCR derives from a male donor with ankylosing spondylitis. Sequenced: blood, either unsorted or a sorted T cell fraction (not recorded which). This chain joins TRBV6-2 or TRBV6-3 to TRBJ2-1, with 12 bases aligning to TRBD2. The sequenced DNA is TGTGCCAGCAGTTACCTGCTAGCGGGAGGGAATGAGCAGTTCTTC. It encodes CASSYLLAGGNEQFF.